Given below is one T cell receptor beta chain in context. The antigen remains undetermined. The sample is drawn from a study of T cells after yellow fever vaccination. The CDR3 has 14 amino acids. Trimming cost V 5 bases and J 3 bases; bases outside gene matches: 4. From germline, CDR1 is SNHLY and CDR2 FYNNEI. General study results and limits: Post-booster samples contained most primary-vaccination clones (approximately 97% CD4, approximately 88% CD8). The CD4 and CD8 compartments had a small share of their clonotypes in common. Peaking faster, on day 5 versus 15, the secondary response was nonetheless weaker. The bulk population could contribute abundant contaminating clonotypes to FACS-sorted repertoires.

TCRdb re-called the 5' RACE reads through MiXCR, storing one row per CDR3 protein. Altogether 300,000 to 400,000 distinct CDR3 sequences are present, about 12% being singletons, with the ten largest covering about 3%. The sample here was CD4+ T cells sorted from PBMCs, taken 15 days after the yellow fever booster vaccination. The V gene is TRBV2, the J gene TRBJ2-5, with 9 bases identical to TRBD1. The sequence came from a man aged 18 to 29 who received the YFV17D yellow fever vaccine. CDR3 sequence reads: CASSQQGAEETQYF. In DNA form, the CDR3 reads TGTGCCAGCAGTCAACAGGGGGCGGAAGAGACCCAGTACTTC.